The 23 T cell receptor beta chains below all came from one sample that was sequenced in a study of blood T cell repertoires in COVID-19. Sequenced by immunoSEQ multiplex PCR; TCRdb stores in-frame clones only, minus some. This repertoire shows 300,000 to 450,000 clones, 85% found once; its top ten account for around 3.4%. Sequencing was carried out using peripheral blood. The receptors shown here come from a woman aged 18-29 years with acute or convalescent COVID-19.

V usage is TRBV6-5 and J usage is TRBJ1-2, with 8 bases fitting TRBD1. After removal of 2 bases from V and 4 bases from J, the junction contained 3 bases not matched to a gene. CDR1 MNHEY and CDR2 SVGAGI come from the germline V gene. The CDR3 sequence is 14 residues long. The CDR3 DNA is TGTGCCAGCAGTTACGCAGGGGGCGGCTATGGCTACACCTTC. It translates to CASSYAGGGYGYTF.

This clone has only one observation. The CDR3 protein is CASSIRLEKLFF. The CDR3, as DNA: TGTGCCAGCAGTATAAGACTTGAAAAACTGTTTTTT. The chain has TRBV6-5 and TRBJ1-4, with unresolved D. V lost 5 bases and J lost 7, with 8 bases in between. The length of the CDR3 is 12 residues. Germline CDR1 is MNHEY and CDR2 is SVGAGI.

J is TRBJ1-5 and V is TRBV9, with unresolved D. The CDR3 contains 14 residues. V shed 3 bases and J shed 5 bases, with 12 bases lying between them. Per the germline V gene, CDR1 is SGDLS and CDR2 is YYNGEE. CDR3 coding DNA: TGTGCCAGCAGCGCAGAAACAGTGGATCAGCCCCAGCATTTT. Protein sequence: CASSAETVDQPQHF.

CDR3 nucleotide sequence: TGTGCCAGCAGTTTATGGCCCCGACTAGCGGCCGCCTCCTACAATGAGCAGTTCTTC. Translating it yields CASSLWPRLAAASYNEQFF. The chain links TRBV27 to TRBJ2-1; 9 bases agree with TRBD2. In germline, CDR1 is MNHEY, CDR2 SMNVEV (reference sequence). J lost 0 bases, V lost 1 base, and 10 bases had no gene match. This CDR3 has 19 residues.

The V and J genes are TRBV10-3 and TRBJ2-7; 10 bases match TRBD1. In germline, CDR1 is ENHRY, CDR2 SYGVKD. The trim removed 2 bases at V and 4 bases at J, leaving 2 bases unmatched. This CDR3 comprises 14 residues. The CDR3 reads CAISERDRGYEQYF. CDR3 DNA: TGTGCCATCAGTGAGAGGGACAGGGGTTACGAGCAGTACTTC.

This sequence joins TRBV9 and TRBJ1-1; 9 bases agree with TRBD1. The germline gives CDR1 SGDLS, CDR2 YYNGEE. The CDR3 sequence is 13 residues long. The J segment lost 11 bases and the V segment lost 0 bases, leaving 5 bases of the junction unmatched. The CDR3 loop is CASSVGGDRVAFF. CDR3 DNA: TGTGCCAGCAGCGTAGGGGGGGACAGGGTTGCTTTCTTT. The full variable domain, rest sourced from reference TRBV9 and TRBJ1-1, is DSGVTQTPKHLITATGQRVTLRCSPRSGDLSVYWYQQSLDQGLQFLIQYYNGEERAKGNILERFSAQQFPDLHSELNLSSLELGDSALYFCASSVGGDRVAFFGQGTRLTVV.

This clone was seen more than once but under ten times. V and J are TRBV3-1 (or the pseudogene TRBV3-2) and TRBJ2-2; 7 nucleotides line up with TRBD2. Looked up from germline, CDR1 is LGHDT and CDR2 is YNNKEL (reference sequence). CDR3 length: 13 residues. J was trimmed by 6 bases and V by 5 bases; bases with no gene match: 3. CDR3 sequence (DNA): TGTGCCAGCAGCATTCGGGGGGCCGGGGAGCTGTTTTTT. It translates to CASSIRGAGELFF.

This clone was seen a single time. The chain links TRBV3-1 (or the pseudogene TRBV3-2) to TRBJ1-1; the D is unclear. Germline values: CDR1 LGHDT, CDR2 YNNKEL (reference sequence). The ends were cut back, 0 bases at V and 1 base at J, with 9 bases in the middle. This CDR3 is 15 amino acids long. The CDR3 region is CASSQDTVTNTEAFF. Here the CDR3 DNA reads TGTGCCAGCAGCCAAGATACGGTCACGAACACTGAAGCTTTCTTT.

The J gene is TRBJ1-4, the V gene TRBV5-1; 10 bases are a match to TRBD1. The CDR3 covers 15 residues. V dropped 4 bases and J dropped 6; count of bases not matched to a gene: 6. CDR1 SGHRS and CDR2 YFSETQ come from the germline V gene. The CDR3 is CASSMAGTGDEKLFF. DNA of the CDR3: TGCGCCAGCAGCATGGCCGGGACAGGGGATGAAAAACTGTTTTTT.

The rearrangement links TRBV18 to TRBJ2-1; D not certain. There are 15 residues in the CDR3. The germline V and J ends were trimmed by 6 bases and 6 bases, with 18 bases remaining between them. Germline lookup yields CDR1 KGHSH and CDR2 LQKENI. CDR3 region: CASSLLALRVNEQFF. The CDR3 DNA reads TGTGCCAGCTCTCTCTTGGCACTACGGGTCAATGAGCAGTTCTTC.

The chain carries TRBV5-4 and TRBJ2-1; D might be TRBD2 (6 bases). Germline V gene sequence: CDR1 SGHNT, CDR2 YYREEE (reference sequence). V lost 3 bases and J 2 bases, leaving 18 bases between the germline ends. The CDR3 totals 17 residues. The CDR3 nucleotides are TGTGCCAGCAGCTCCCATCGAGGGACTGCAGCCTACAATGAGCAGTTCTTC. It encodes CASSSHRGTAAYNEQFF. Filled out from reference TRBV5-4 and TRBJ2-1, the complete variable domain reads ETGVTQSPTHLIKTRGQQVTLRCSSQSGHNTVSWYQQALGQGPQFIFQYYREEENGRGNFPPRFSGLQFPNYSSELNVNALELDDSALYLCASSSHRGTAAYNEQFFGPGTRLTVL.

This clone was observed a single time. The genes are TRBV28 and TRBJ1-6; TRBD1 matches at 9 bases. Germline loops: CDR1 MDHEN, CDR2 SYDVKM. The CDR3 length is 15 residues. V lost 6 bases, J lost 8 bases, and 8 bases stayed unmatched. CDR3 amino acids: CASSTPGQGDSPLHF. The DNA of the CDR3 is TGTGCCAGCAGCACACCGGGACAGGGTGATTCACCCCTCCACTTT.

The chain uses TRBV12-5 and TRBJ1-2; 7 positions agree with TRBD1. CDR1 LGHNT and CDR2 FRNRAP come from the germline V gene. The V and J ends lost 5 bases and 6 bases, in that order; junction bases with no gene match: 6. The CDR3 covers 13 residues. The CDR3 DNA sequence: TGTGCTAGTGGTACCGGGACAGCTAATGGCTACACCTTC. Amino acids: CASGTGTANGYTF.

The rearrangement uses TRBV7-9 and TRBJ1-2, with 8 bases aligning to TRBD1. CDR3 length equals 17 residues. The V gene's germline CDR1 is SEHNR and CDR2 FQNEAQ (reference sequence). Unmatched junction bases numbered 10, after V lost 4 bases and J lost 0 bases. The CDR3 sequence is CASSSTGEGLANYGYTF. CDR3 bases: TGTGCCAGCAGCTCGACAGGGGAAGGATTAGCTAACTATGGCTACACCTTC.

The chain carries TRBV3-1 (or the pseudogene TRBV3-2) and TRBJ2-7, with 10 bases lining up with TRBD2. V lost 1 base and J lost 2; bases outside the gene matches: 5. Germline CDR1 LGHDT, CDR2 YNNKEL (reference sequence). The CDR3 is 16 amino acids. CDR3 amino acids: CASSQGLAGDPYEQYF. The CDR3 DNA is TGTGCCAGCAGCCAAGGTCTAGCGGGAGATCCCTACGAGCAGTACTTC.

The chain is built from TRBV15 and TRBJ2-1, with TRBD2 matching over 12 bases. Germline trimming cut 5 bases from V and 4 bases from J; bases unmatched to any gene: 9. CDR1 LNHNV and CDR2 YYDKDF come from the germline V gene (reference sequence). This CDR3 is built from 17 residues. This CDR3 reads CATSGEPGTSGYNEQFF. In DNA, the CDR3 is TGTGCCACCAGCGGGGAGCCCGGGACTAGCGGGTACAATGAGCAGTTCTTC.

This clone was seen only a few times. The sample holds other DNA sequences that translate to the same CDR3. This sequence joins TRBV6-4 and TRBJ2-3; the match to TRBD1 covers 9 bases. Germline-derived CDR1 and CDR2 are MRHNA and SNTAGT. The CDR3 covers 14 residues. J lost 3 bases, V lost 2 bases, and 0 bases had no gene match. CDR3: CASSDGTGTDTQYF. CDR3 nucleotide sequence: TGTGCCAGCAGTGACGGGACAGGGACAGATACGCAGTATTTT.

The chain is built from TRBV10-3 and TRBJ2-7; 8 positions match TRBD2. The V and J ends lost 4 bases and 0 bases, in that order; junction bases with no gene match: 26. The CDR3 loop spans 22 amino acids. Germline V CDR1 and CDR2: ENHRY, SYGVKD. Written as DNA, the CDR3 is TGTGCCATCAGTGCGGAGAGTTATATAGGACGGTTACTAGCGGAGAGCTCCTACGAGCAGTACTTC. This encodes CAISAESYIGRLLAESSYEQYF.

This clone was seen once. The V call is TRBV30, the J call TRBJ1-3; 9 nucleotides match TRBD1. The ends lost 1 base at V and 6 bases at J; junction bases unmatched: 4. This CDR3 comprises 14 residues. In germline, CDR1 is GTSNPN, CDR2 SVGIG (reference sequence). The CDR3 coding sequence is TGTGCCTGGAGTGGGGGACAGGGAGAAAACACCATATATTTT. It translates to CAWSGGQGENTIYF. Full variable domain (rest looked up from reference TRBV30 and TRBJ1-3): SQTIHQWPATLVQPVGSPLSLECTVEGTSNPNLYWYRQAAGRGLQLLFYSVGIGQISSEVPQNLSASRPQDRQFILSSKKLLLSDSGFYLCAWSGGQGENTIYFGEGSWLTVV.

The CDR3 region has the DNA TGTGCCAGCAGCCATACGGTCCTAGTGGTTGGTACGCAGTATTTT. Protein product: CASSHTVLVVGTQYF. This chain connects TRBV14 to TRBJ2-3; no firm D call. The CDR3 is made up of 15 amino acids. Germline-derived CDR1 and CDR2 are SGHDN and FVKESK. The V gene lost 3 bases and the J gene lost 8 bases, with 18 bases spanning the gap.

The chain is built from TRBV18 and TRBJ1-1; 7 bases match TRBD1. In germline, CDR1 is KGHSH, CDR2 LQKENI. The CDR3 totals 16 residues. After removal of 0 bases from V and 7 bases from J, the junction contained 11 bases not matched to a gene. CDR3 loop: CASSPPPLTGSGEAFF. The CDR3 DNA is TGTGCCAGCTCACCACCCCCCCTGACAGGGTCCGGTGAAGCTTTCTTT.

This chain uses TRBV2 with TRBJ1-1, with a tentative D call TRBD1 (5 bases). The V gene's germline CDR1 is SNHLY and CDR2 FYNNEI. The CDR3 spans 14 residues. V was shortened by 7 bases and J by 6 bases, with 18 bases between the two germline ends. The CDR3: CASTERSGGSEAFF. In DNA, the CDR3 is TGTGCCAGCACCGAAAGATCGGGGGGGTCTGAAGCTTTCTTT.

CDR3 sequence: CATNYQGANTEAFF. As DNA, the CDR3 is TGTGCCACCAATTACCAGGGGGCGAACACTGAAGCTTTCTTT. The chain is built from TRBV15 and TRBJ1-1, with 8 nucleotides matching TRBD1. Germline-derived CDR1 and CDR2 are LNHNV and YYDKDF (reference sequence). CDR3 length: 14 residues. The trim removed 7 bases at V and 1 base at J, leaving 5 bases unmatched. Full variable domain (remainder filled in from reference TRBV15 and TRBJ1-1): DAMVIQNPRYQVTQFGKPVTLSCSQTLNHNVMYWYQQKSSQAPKLLFHYYDKDFNNEADTPDNFQSRRPNTSFCFLDIRSPGLGDTAMYLCATNYQGANTEAFFGQGTRLTVV.